These T cell receptor beta chains were read from a single sample in a study of T cell clusters in autoimmune cytopenias. TCRdb reworked the multiplex PCR reads into one entry per CDR3 protein, no DNA. This table holds several thousand distinct CDR3 sequences. This same sample was also part of a study on T cell repertoires in aging, cancer and after chemotherapy.

Material for sequencing was peripheral blood. Receptors originate from a human donor in good health. The CDR3 runs from the conserved cysteine through the conserved F or W. Size values are once, few and many counts, or a class for expanded clones, and some rows have none.

>TRBJ2-1|-|13|TRBV5-1
CASSNLLTNEQFF
>TRBJ2-2|-|15|TRBV12-3/TRBV12-4
CAASLGLANTGELFF
>TRBJ2-1|-|14|TRBV19
CASRQLATGNEQFF
>TRBJ2-2|medium-sized|12|TRBV6-5
CVVQANTGELFF
>TRBJ2-3|medium-sized|16|TRBV19
CASSIGAGGPTDTQYF
>TRBJ2-7|-|16|TRBV18
CASSQASGTGAYEQYF
>TRBJ1-2|medium-sized|14|TRBV5-5
CASSSTTGNYGYTF
>TRBJ2-5|-|12|TRBV10-3
CAISGGGETQYF
>TRBJ2-5|medium-sized|12|TRBV6-5
CACGRGQETQYF
>TRBJ1-2|medium-sized|15|TRBV6-5
CASSFTGTSSQGYTF
>TRBJ2-6|medium-sized|16|TRBV5-1
CASSLARPSGANVLTF
>TRBJ2-7|medium-sized|15|TRBV19
CASSIGPPREYEQYF
>TRBJ2-2|-|15|TRBV12-3/TRBV12-4
CASSLALAGAGELFF
>TRBJ2-1|-|18|TRBV12-3/TRBV12-4
CASSLARGTPGSYNEQFF
>TRBJ1-5|-|16|TRBV5-5
CASSLAPGSSNQPQHF
>TRBJ1-5|-|13|TRBV24-1
CATSVTVNQPQHF
>TRBJ1-2|-|16|TRBV5-5
CASSSFGGGSNYGYTF
>TRBJ2-7|medium-sized|12|TRBV19
CASSIQGAEQYF
>TRBJ1-1|-|14|TRBV6-1
CASRATRMNTEAFF
>TRBJ1-2|-|15|TRBV19
CASSLSRWTGNGYTF
>TRBJ1-5|-|14|TRBV5-6
CASSFRSQSGPQHF
>TRBJ1-3|-|15|TRBV7-2
CASSPTQSSGNTIYF
>TRBJ2-6|-|15|TRBV6-1
CASRSTGAGANVLTF
>TRBJ1-1|-|15|TRBV27
CASRYARGGGTEAFF
>TRBJ1-5|medium-sized|19|TRBV19
CASSIGRQGRRASNQPQHF
>TRBJ2-3|-|13|TRBV7-2
CASRPSGPDTQYF
>TRBJ2-2|medium-sized|16|TRBV19
CASSMWGGLNTGELFF
>TRBJ2-1|-|13|TRBV4-2
CASSDQRENEQFF
>TRBJ2-7|-|15|TRBV7-9
CASSSDAGTPYEQYF